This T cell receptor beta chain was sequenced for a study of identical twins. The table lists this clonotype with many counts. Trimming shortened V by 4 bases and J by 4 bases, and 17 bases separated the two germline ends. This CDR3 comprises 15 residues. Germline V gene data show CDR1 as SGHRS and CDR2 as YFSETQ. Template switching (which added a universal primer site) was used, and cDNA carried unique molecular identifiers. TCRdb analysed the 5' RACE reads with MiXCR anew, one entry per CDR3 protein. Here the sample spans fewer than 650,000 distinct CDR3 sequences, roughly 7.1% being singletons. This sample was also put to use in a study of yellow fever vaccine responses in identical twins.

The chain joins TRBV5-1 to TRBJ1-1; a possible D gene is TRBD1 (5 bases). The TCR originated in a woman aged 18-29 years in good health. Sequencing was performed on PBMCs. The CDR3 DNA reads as TGCGCCAGCAGCAGGATCGGGCAGGGTGGCACTGAAGCTTTCTTT. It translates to CASSRIGQGGTEAFF.